One sample yielded the 28 T cell receptor beta chains listed below, sequenced in a study of cytomegalovirus exposure and HLA in healthy donors. Researchers ran the PCR with 60 Vbeta and 13 Jbeta primers. The assay was immunoSEQ multiplex PCR, and TCRdb's table has in-frame clones only and misses some. The sample includes roughly 52,000 clones, roughly three fifths of them seen just once. Sample: PBMCs. These receptors originate from a human donor in good health.

V gene TRBV10-2 combines with J gene TRBJ2-4; a weak D match, TRBD2 (5 bases). From germline, CDR1 is WSHSY and CDR2 SAAADI. V was clipped by 8 bases and J by 3 bases, with 17 bases between them. This CDR3 is built from 15 residues. The CDR3 sequence: CASSHERAGKNIQYF. For the CDR3, the DNA is TGCGCCAGCTCCCATGAGAGGGCCGGCAAAAACATTCAGTACTTC.

The V and J genes are TRBV5-1 and TRBJ2-7, with 8 bases identical to TRBD1. Trimming at V came to 0 bases and at J to 6 bases, leaving 14 bases not matched to a gene. This CDR3 comprises 17 residues. Germline V gene sequence: CDR1 SGHRS, CDR2 YFSETQ. The DNA for the CDR3 is TGCGCCAGCAGCTTGGCCCCCCCTGGACAGGGCGCCGGCGAGCAGTACTTC. Amino acids: CASSLAPPGQGAGEQYF.

J is TRBJ2-6 and V is TRBV7-6; TRBD2 aligns across 9 bases. The junction had 4 bases not matched to a gene; V was cut back by 2 bases and J by 2 bases. Germline loops: CDR1 SGHVS, CDR2 FNYEAQ. The CDR3 loop spans 17 amino acids. The CDR3 sequence: CASSLNGGGAGANVLTF. In nucleotides, the CDR3 is TGTGCCAGCAGCTTAAACGGCGGGGGGGCTGGGGCCAACGTCCTGACTTTC. The whole variable domain, filled in from reference TRBV7-6 and TRBJ2-6, reads GAGVSQSPRYKVTKRGQDVALRCDPISGHVSLYWYRQALGQGPEFLTYFNYEAQQDKSGLPNDRFSAERPEGSISTLTIQRTEQRDSAMYRCASSLNGGGAGANVLTFGAGSRLTVL.

This clone was picked up a small number of times. The genes are TRBV10-2 and TRBJ1-1; TRBD1 might be the D (6 bases). V shed 6 bases and J shed 4 bases, with 12 bases lying between them. Germline V gives CDR1 WSHSY, CDR2 SAAADI. The CDR3 length is 13 residues. The CDR3 sequence is CASRGGLGTEAFF. The CDR3 nucleotides are TGCGCCAGCAGGGGGGGGCTGGGCACTGAAGCTTTCTTT.

This clone was counted at least ten times. The chain joins TRBV2 to TRBJ1-5; 8 positions agree with TRBD1. The CDR3 runs 18 residues. Germline-derived CDR1 and CDR2 are SNHLY and FYNNEI. With V trimmed by 6 bases and J by 0 bases, 13 bases remained unmatched. The CDR3 protein is CASSATGGLTYSNQPQHF. The CDR3 DNA follows: TGTGCCAGCAGCGCTACAGGGGGGTTAACCTATAGCAATCAGCCCCAGCATTTT.

This chain links TRBV6-5 with TRBJ1-1; a possible D gene is TRBD1 (5 bases). In germline, CDR1 is MNHEY, CDR2 SVGAGI. V was cut by 5 bases and J by 0 bases, with 10 bases left in between. The CDR3 totals 14 residues. The CDR3 DNA reads TGTGCCAGCAGTCAAGACAGCCTGAACACTGAAGCTTTCTTT. It specifies CASSQDSLNTEAFF.

J is TRBJ2-7 and V is TRBV27; 8 bases fit TRBD1. Germline values: CDR1 MNHEY, CDR2 SMNVEV (reference sequence). This CDR3 contains 14 residues. V lost 5 bases to trimming and J lost 2 bases; unmatched junction nucleotides: 5. The CDR3 nucleotides are TGTGCCAGCAGTGCCGGGACAGGCACCTACGAGCAGTACTTC. It yields the protein CASSAGTGTYEQYF.

This clone was seen once. The gene calls are TRBV30 and TRBJ1-1; no reliable D call. This CDR3 has 14 amino acids. V gave up 8 bases and J gave up 10 bases, with 26 bases separating them. Germline lookup yields CDR1 GTSNPN and CDR2 SVGIG (reference sequence). CDR3 protein: CAANEAPGYLGAFF. The CDR3 DNA sequence: TGTGCCGCAAATGAGGCGCCGGGATACCTGGGAGCTTTCTTT.

The chain has TRBV4-3 and TRBJ1-1; D not certain. This CDR3 region has 14 residues. Trimming removed 3 bases from V and 4 bases from J, with 12 bases in between. Germline CDR1 reads LGHNA; CDR2 reads YSLEER. The chain's CDR3 is CASSQRGVGTEAFF. CDR3 DNA: TGCGCCAGCAGCCAGCGGGGTGTGGGCACTGAAGCTTTCTTT.

This clone is a singleton in its sample. The chain combines TRBV7-2 with TRBJ2-5, with 7 bases aligning to TRBD2. Germline assignment: CDR1 SGHTA and CDR2 FQGNSA. The CDR3 extends over 17 amino acids. V lost 2 bases, J lost 4 bases, and 13 bases stayed unmatched. The CDR3 DNA follows: TGTGCCAGCAGCTTACTGTCGAGCGACGGGGGGTTAGAGACCCAGTACTTC. It is translated as CASSLLSSDGGLETQYF.

This CDR3 is CASSWGRGSWGYEKLFF. CDR3 DNA: TGCGCCAGCAGCTGGGGACGGGGGTCTTGGGGTTATGAAAAACTGTTTTTT. V and J are TRBV5-1 and TRBJ1-4; TRBD1 is a possible D gene (5 bases). The length of the CDR3 is 17 residues. Trimming shortened V by 3 bases and J by 6 bases, and 21 bases separated the two germline ends. Germline assignment: CDR1 SGHRS and CDR2 YFSETQ.

This clone was detected only once. This chain uses TRBV5-8 with TRBJ2-1; D perhaps matches TRBD2 (5 bases). This CDR3 contains 13 residues. Germline loops: CDR1 SGHTS, CDR2 YDEGEE. Deletions cut 4 bases from V and 6 bases from J, with 11 bases between. The CDR3 sequence is CASSQGLANEQFF. CDR3 bases: TGTGCCAGCAGCCAAGGACTTGCCAATGAGCAGTTCTTC.

J is TRBJ2-1 and V is TRBV2; 9 positions match TRBD2. Germline values: CDR1 SNHLY, CDR2 FYNNEI. Losses at the gene ends were 5 bases for V and 0 bases for J; bases not matched to a gene: 17. This CDR3 is built from 20 residues. DNA of the CDR3: TGTGCCAGCAGTCGGAAGAGGCGGGGGGGCCATTTGAGCTCCTACAATGAGCAGTTCTTC. As protein: CASSRKRRGGHLSSYNEQFF. The full variable domain, completed using reference TRBV2 and TRBJ2-1, is EPEVTQTPSHQVTQMGQEVILRCVPISNHLYFYWYRQILGQKVEFLVSFYNNEISEKSEIFDDQFSVERPDGSNFTLKIRSTKLEDSAMYFCASSRKRRGGHLSSYNEQFFGPGTRLTVL.

The chain links TRBV7-2 to TRBJ2-5; 8 positions agree with TRBD2. The CDR3 has 16 amino acids. Germline V gene data show CDR1 as SGHTA and CDR2 as FQGNSA. V lost 5 bases and J lost 9; bases outside the gene matches: 17. In nucleotides, the CDR3 is TGTGCCAGCAGCAAAAGCCCAGCGGGGGCTGGGGAGGCCCAGTACTTC. This gives the protein CASSKSPAGAGEAQYF. Looking up the rest from reference TRBV7-2 and TRBJ2-5 gives the full variable domain: GAGVSQSPSNKVTEKGKDVELRCDPISGHTALYWYRQSLGQGLEFLIYFQGNSAPDKSGLPSDRFSAERTGGSVSTLTIQRTQQEDSAVYLCASSKSPAGAGEAQYFGPGTRLLVL.

The chain is built from TRBV14 and TRBJ2-1; D gene unclear. The length of the CDR3 is 13 residues. The germline V gene encodes CDR1 SGHDN and CDR2 FVKESK. V was clipped by 4 bases and J by 14 bases, with 18 bases between them. CDR3: CASSLPNEEAKFF. CDR3 DNA sequence: TGTGCCAGCAGCCTTCCCAACGAGGAAGCAAAGTTCTTC.

The V and J genes are TRBV5-6 and TRBJ1-4; 8 bases match TRBD1. Trimming cost V 2 bases and J 7 bases; bases outside gene matches: 4. The V gene's germline CDR1 is SGHDT and CDR2 YYEEEE. CDR3 length: 14 amino acids. CDR3 protein: CASSFQGAGEKLFF. Here the CDR3 DNA reads TGTGCCAGCAGCTTCCAGGGGGCGGGTGAAAAACTGTTTTTT.

The chain joins TRBV19 to TRBJ1-2; D remains unclear. V lost 5 bases and J 7 bases, leaving 11 bases between the germline ends. The CDR3 covers 12 residues. Per the germline V gene, CDR1 is LNHDA and CDR2 is SQIVND (reference sequence). The CDR3 DNA sequence: TGTGCCAGTAGTTGGGAGTTTGGTGGCTACACCTTC. It codes for CASSWEFGGYTF.

V gene TRBV5-4 combines with J gene TRBJ1-6; 8 bases map to TRBD1. The J segment lost 12 bases and the V segment lost 4 bases, leaving 9 bases of the junction unmatched. The CDR3 consists of 14 residues. In germline, CDR1 is SGHNT, CDR2 YYREEE (reference sequence). The CDR3 region is CASSPGGQGVPLHF. The CDR3 region has the DNA TGTGCCAGCAGCCCAGGAGGACAGGGAGTACCCCTCCACTTT. Full variable domain (remainder filled in from reference TRBV5-4 and TRBJ1-6): ETGVTQSPTHLIKTRGQQVTLRCSSQSGHNTVSWYQQALGQGPQFIFQYYREEENGRGNFPPRFSGLQFPNYSSELNVNALELDDSALYLCASSPGGQGVPLHFGNGTRLTVT.

This clone has a single count. The J gene is TRBJ2-7, the V gene TRBV5-1; the D gene is possibly TRBD1 (6 bases). V was clipped by 4 bases and J by 5 bases, with 16 bases between them. Germline V gene data show CDR1 as SGHRS and CDR2 as YFSETQ. CDR3 length: 14 residues. CDR3 nucleotide sequence: TGCGCCAGCAGCATCCTAAGGGGGATCAACGAGCAGTACTTC. The encoded protein is CASSILRGINEQYF.

The chain carries TRBV9 and TRBJ1-2; 8 bases map to TRBD1. V dropped 3 bases and J dropped 7; count of bases not matched to a gene: 8. Looked up from germline, CDR1 is SGDLS and CDR2 is YYNGEE. This CDR3 region has 14 residues. CDR3 sequence: CASSGQGNSGGYTF. The CDR3 DNA reads as TGTGCCAGCAGCGGACAGGGGAATTCGGGTGGCTACACCTTC.

The rearrangement joins TRBV4-1 to TRBJ2-7; TRBD2 aligns across 7 bases. Germline CDR1 and CDR2: MGHRA and YSYEKL. There are 15 residues in the CDR3. Unmatched junction bases numbered 8, after V lost 0 bases and J lost 6 bases. The CDR3: CASSQEGGTALEQYF. CDR3 sequence (DNA): TGCGCCAGCAGCCAAGAGGGGGGGACCGCACTCGAGCAGTACTTC.

V gene TRBV4-3 combines with J gene TRBJ2-3, with 8 bases identical to TRBD1. This CDR3 is 14 amino acids long. Germline V lookup: CDR1 LGHNA, CDR2 YSLEER. V was pared by 5 bases and J by 4 bases, with 5 bases of the junction left unmatched. The CDR3 region has the DNA TGCGCCAGCAGCTTCGGACAGGGCGCAGATACGCAGTATTTT. Amino acid sequence: CASSFGQGADTQYF.

The V call is TRBV5-1, the J call TRBJ2-1, with a tentative D call TRBD1 (6 bases). V gave up 3 bases and J gave up 5 bases, with 21 bases separating them. The CDR3 totals 17 residues. The germline CDR1 and CDR2 sequences are SGHRS and YFSETQ. The CDR3 is CASSSIPQGSTHNEQFF. As DNA, the CDR3 is TGCGCCAGCAGCTCCATACCCCAGGGGTCAACCCACAATGAGCAGTTCTTC.

A single count supports this clone. The chain carries TRBV5-4 and TRBJ2-3; 8 bases align to TRBD2. The CDR3 runs 15 residues. The germline V gene encodes CDR1 SGHNT and CDR2 YYREEE (reference sequence). Trimming removed 3 bases from V and 3 bases from J; junction bases left unmatched: 6. The CDR3 nucleotides read TGTGCCAGCAGCTCCCCCGGGACTAGTACAGATACGCAGTATTTT. It yields the protein CASSSPGTSTDTQYF.

This chain uses TRBV7-9 with TRBJ1-4, with unresolved D. Between the trimmed V and J ends, which lost 5 bases and 5 bases, there was a span of 15 bases. Germline CDR1 is SEHNR and CDR2 is FQNEAQ (reference sequence). This CDR3 spans 15 amino acids. The CDR3 loop reads CASSQVRTGNEKLFF. CDR3 coding DNA: TGTGCCAGCAGCCAAGTAAGGACGGGAAATGAAAAACTGTTTTTT.

A few counts support this clone. The V call is TRBV6-5, the J call TRBJ2-7; D may be TRBD1 (6 bases). Germline-derived CDR1 and CDR2 are MNHEY and SVGAGI. The CDR3 sequence is 13 residues long. The V and J ends lost 4 bases and 5 bases respectively, with 12 bases between them. CDR3 nucleotide sequence: TGTGCCAGCAGTTCCAGGGGTCGTAACGAGCAGTACTTC. It yields the protein CASSSRGRNEQYF.

This clone was found a few times. The chain recombines TRBV6-5 with TRBJ2-1, with D possibly being TRBD2 (6 bases). Trimming left V 5 bases short and J 10 bases short, with 21 bases between. Germline CDR1 and CDR2: MNHEY and SVGAGI. This CDR3 is built from 15 residues. The CDR3 protein is CASSTRTSSFREQFF. CDR3 DNA: TGTGCCAGCAGTACCCGAACTAGCTCCTTCAGGGAGCAGTTCTTC.

This clone has a handful of counts. The gene calls are TRBV7-6 and TRBJ2-7; 8 bases line up with TRBD2. Germline V gene data show CDR1 as SGHVS and CDR2 as FNYEAQ. The CDR3 is made up of 15 amino acids. V shed 1 base and J 4 bases; nucleotides not matched to a gene: 6. The DNA of the CDR3 is TGTGCCAGCAGCTTAGAAGGTAGCGGGGCGTACGAGCAGTACTTC. Translating it yields CASSLEGSGAYEQYF. Full variable domain (missing parts from reference TRBV7-6 and TRBJ2-7): GAGVSQSPRYKVTKRGQDVALRCDPISGHVSLYWYRQALGQGPEFLTYFNYEAQQDKSGLPNDRFSAERPEGSISTLTIQRTEQRDSAMYRCASSLEGSGAYEQYFGPGTRLTVT.